This is a list of T cell receptor beta chains from one sample in a study of blood T cell repertoires in COVID-19. TCRdb's copy holds only in-frame clones and misses some; the assay was immunoSEQ multiplex PCR. The sample contains roughly 230,000 clones, about four fifths of which appear only once. Sequencing used peripheral blood. Every receptor here comes from a man aged 35 to 55 with active or convalescent COVID-19. Each CDR3 is given with its conserved first and last residue. D genes are given only for firm matches. A row's size may be missing; if present it is once, few, many or a size class.

clone_size,v_call,j_call,d_call,cdr3_aa,cdr3_nt
NA,TRBV9,TRBJ2-2,NA,CASSVGSPNTGELFF,TGTGCCAGCAGCGTAGGGAGCCCGAACACCGGGGAGCTGTTTTTT
NA,TRBV19,TRBJ1-5,NA,CASSKQYIPSSSNQPQHF,TGTGCCAGTAGTAAACAATACATACCGTCATCTAGCAATCAGCCCCAGCATTTT
NA,TRBV19,TRBJ2-4,TRBD1,CASKRGGAFAKNIQYF,TGTGCCAGTAAAAGAGGGGGCGCATTTGCCAAAAACATTCAGTACTTC
few,TRBV28,TRBJ2-5,NA,CASSPGYQETQYF,TGTGCCAGCAGCCCGGGATACCAAGAGACCCAGTACTTC
NA,TRBV6-5,TRBJ2-7,TRBD1,CASSLTGTGPYEQYF,TGTGCCAGCAGCTTAACCGGGACAGGTCCCTACGAGCAGTACTTC
NA,TRBV20-1,TRBJ2-3,TRBD2,CSASRALGREGPKDTQYF,TGCAGTGCTAGTAGGGCGTTGGGGCGGGAGGGCCCAAAAGATACGCAGTATTTT
few,TRBV7-9,TRBJ1-5,NA,CASSTYSLGANEPQHF,TGTGCCAGCAGCACTTACTCGTTAGGGGCCAACGAGCCCCAGCATTTT
few,TRBV5-6,TRBJ1-2,TRBD1,CASSFQGQGGYGYTF,TGTGCCAGCAGCTTCCAGGGACAGGGAGGCTATGGCTACACCTTC
few,TRBV28,TRBJ1-6,TRBD1,CASSSGQGGSSPLHF,TGTGCCAGCAGTTCCGGACAGGGTGGAAGTTCACCCCTCCACTTT
NA,TRBV28,TRBJ1-2,TRBD1,CASSRDRRPNYGYTF,TGTGCCAGCAGTAGGGACAGAAGACCTAACTATGGCTACACCTTC
once,TRBV18,TRBJ2-2,NA,CASSPDTTGELFF,TGTGCCAGCTCACCGGACACCACCGGGGAGCTGTTTTTT
few,TRBV30,TRBJ2-2,TRBD2,CAWRLAGGVTGELFF,TGTGCCTGGAGACTAGCGGGGGGCGTTACCGGGGAGCTGTTTTTT
NA,TRBV5-1,TRBJ2-7,TRBD2,CASSLGLAGGILRGGEQYF,TGCGCCAGCAGCTTGGGGCTAGCGGGAGGCATCTTGAGAGGGGGCGAGCAGTACTTC
NA,TRBV6-5,TRBJ1-5,NA,CASSPHGEGNQPQHF,TGTGCCAGCAGTCCCCACGGGGAAGGTAATCAGCCCCAGCATTTT
NA,TRBV6-1,TRBJ1-5,NA,CASSEGGRKKPQHF,TGTGCCAGCAGTGAAGGAGGCAGAAAAAAGCCCCAGCATTTT
NA,TRBV6-1,TRBJ1-5,NA,CASSYSEGNQPQHF,TGTGCCAGCAGCTACAGTGAGGGTAATCAGCCCCAGCATTTT
once,TRBV6-5,TRBJ2-2,NA,CASGQRSGELFF,TGTGCCAGCGGCCAGCGATCCGGGGAGCTGTTTTTT
NA,TRBV7-2,TRBJ2-5,NA,CASSLNQGSMETQYF,TGTGCCAGCAGCTTAAACCAGGGGAGTATGGAGACCCAGTACTTC
NA,TRBV27,TRBJ1-5,NA,CASSGGAEPQHF,TGTGCCAGCAGTGGGGGGGCAGAGCCCCAGCATTTT
NA,TRBV5-1,TRBJ2-7,TRBD1,CASSPGGTGNYEQYF,TGCGCCAGCAGCCCGGGCGGGACAGGCAACTACGAGCAGTACTTC
once,TRBV5-5,TRBJ1-2,NA,CASSFADGDYGYTF,TGTGCCAGCAGCTTCGCGGACGGGGACTATGGCTACACCTTC
NA,TRBV11-2,TRBJ1-2,NA,CASSLDPSLGYTF,TGTGCCAGCAGCTTAGACCCCTCCCTGGGCTACACCTTC
once,TRBV11-3,TRBJ1-5,NA,CASLSPRDTNNQPQHF,TGTGCCAGCCTGAGTCCCCGGGACACCAACAATCAGCCCCAGCATTTT
NA,TRBV30,TRBJ1-5,NA,CAWKQAYSNQPQHF,TGTGCCTGGAAACAGGCATATAGCAATCAGCCCCAGCATTTT
few,TRBV24-1,TRBJ2-5,TRBD2,CATSDQRLAGNEGLKETQYF,TGTGCCACCAGTGATCAAAGACTAGCGGGAAATGAGGGCCTTAAAGAGACCCAGTACTTC
NA,TRBV3-1/TRBV3-2,TRBJ2-3,NA,CASRPTSSDTQYF,TGTGCCAGCAGGCCCACTAGCTCTGATACGCAGTATTTT
NA,TRBV28,TRBJ2-5,TRBD1,CASSHTGVQETQYF,TGTGCCAGCAGTCATACAGGGGTTCAAGAGACCCAGTACTTC
NA,TRBV2,TRBJ2-1,NA,CASKHLDEQFF,TGTGCCAGCAAGCACCTCGATGAGCAGTTCTTC
NA,TRBV7-9,TRBJ1-4,NA,CASSPRREGEKLFF,TGTGCCAGCAGCCCTAGGCGTGAGGGTGAAAAACTGTTTTTT
NA,TRBV7-2,TRBJ1-1,NA,CASSFSGNMNTEAFF,TGTGCCAGCAGCTTTTCAGGGAACATGAACACTGAAGCTTTCTTT
NA,TRBV27,TRBJ1-6,NA,CASSVLNSPLHF,TGTGCCAGCAGTGTACTTAATTCACCCCTCCACTTT
NA,TRBV24-1,TRBJ2-2,TRBD1,CATSDPDRLTGELFF,TGTGCCACCAGTGATCCGGACAGGCTCACCGGGGAGCTGTTTTTT
NA,TRBV4-1,TRBJ2-3,TRBD2,CASSQGGLAGTDTQYF,TGCGCCAGCAGCCAAGGGGGACTAGCGGGCACAGATACGCAGTATTTT
NA,TRBV6-2/TRBV6-3,TRBJ2-1,NA,CASSLTPSLTYNEQFF,TGTGCCAGCAGCTTAACCCCCTCGCTAACCTACAATGAGCAGTTCTTC
once,TRBV6-2/TRBV6-3,TRBJ2-2,TRBD2,CASSYLRDRGLAGGTGELFF,TGTGCCAGCAGTTATCTTAGGGACAGGGGACTAGCGGGAGGCACCGGGGAGCTGTTTTTT
NA,TRBV18,TRBJ1-2,NA,CASSLTDSYTNYGYTF,TGTGCCAGCTCCCTGACTGACAGTTATACTAACTATGGCTACACCTTC
NA,TRBV30,TRBJ1-1,NA,CAWSRRVNTEAFF,TGTGCCTGGAGTCGGAGGGTGAACACTGAAGCTTTCTTT
few,TRBV19,TRBJ2-3,NA,CASSRKRSTDTQYF,TGTGCCAGTAGTAGAAAGCGGAGCACAGATACGCAGTATTTT
NA,TRBV3-1/TRBV3-2,TRBJ2-5,NA,CASRTGETQYF,TGTGCCAGCAGGACGGGGGAGACCCAGTACTTC
NA,TRBV27,TRBJ2-5,TRBD2,CASATSGWNFGSETQYF,TGTGCCAGCGCGACTAGCGGGTGGAACTTCGGGTCAGAGACCCAGTACTTC
many,TRBV13,TRBJ2-7,TRBD1,CASSTTDRDTYEQYF,TGTGCCAGCAGCACTACGGACAGGGACACCTACGAGCAGTACTTC